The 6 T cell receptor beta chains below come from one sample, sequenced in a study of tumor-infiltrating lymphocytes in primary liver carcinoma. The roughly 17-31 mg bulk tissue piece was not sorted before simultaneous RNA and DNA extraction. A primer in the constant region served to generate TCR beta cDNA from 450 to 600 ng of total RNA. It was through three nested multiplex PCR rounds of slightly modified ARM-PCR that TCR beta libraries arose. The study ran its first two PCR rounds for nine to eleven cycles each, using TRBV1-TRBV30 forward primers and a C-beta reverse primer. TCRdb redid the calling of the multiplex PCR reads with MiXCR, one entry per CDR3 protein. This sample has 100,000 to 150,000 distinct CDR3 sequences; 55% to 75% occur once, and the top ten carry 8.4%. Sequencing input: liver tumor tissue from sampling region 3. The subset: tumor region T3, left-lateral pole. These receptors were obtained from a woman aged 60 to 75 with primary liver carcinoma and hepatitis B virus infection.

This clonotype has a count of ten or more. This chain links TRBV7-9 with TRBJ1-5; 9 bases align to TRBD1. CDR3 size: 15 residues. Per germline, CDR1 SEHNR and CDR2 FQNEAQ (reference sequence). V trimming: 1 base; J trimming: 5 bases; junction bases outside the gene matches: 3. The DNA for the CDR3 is TGTGCCAGCAGCTTAGTGGGACAGGGTCATCAGCCCCAGCATTTT. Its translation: CASSLVGQGHQPQHF.

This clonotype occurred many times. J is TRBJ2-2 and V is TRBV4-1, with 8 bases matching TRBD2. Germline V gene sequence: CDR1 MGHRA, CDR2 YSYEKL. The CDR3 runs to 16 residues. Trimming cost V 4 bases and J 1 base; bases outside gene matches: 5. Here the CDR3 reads CASSRGLAQNTGELFF. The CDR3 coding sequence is TGCGCCAGCAGCCGCGGACTAGCTCAGAACACCGGGGAGCTGTTTTTT.

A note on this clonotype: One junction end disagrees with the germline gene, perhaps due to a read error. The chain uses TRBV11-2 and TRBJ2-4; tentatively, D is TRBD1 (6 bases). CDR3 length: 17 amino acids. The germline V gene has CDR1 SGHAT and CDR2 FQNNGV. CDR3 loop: CASSCRGQPRANNIQYF. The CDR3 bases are TGTGCCAGCAGCTGCCGAGGACAGCCAAGGGCCAATAACATTCAGTACTTC.

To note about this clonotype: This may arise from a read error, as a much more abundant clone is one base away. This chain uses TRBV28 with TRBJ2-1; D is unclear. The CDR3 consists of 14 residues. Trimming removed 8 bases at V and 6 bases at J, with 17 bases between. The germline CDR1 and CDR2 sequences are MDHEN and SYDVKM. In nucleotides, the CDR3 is TGTGCCAGCGTGGGGTCCCGAGTACCCAATGAGCAGTTCTTC. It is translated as CASVGSRVPNEQFF.

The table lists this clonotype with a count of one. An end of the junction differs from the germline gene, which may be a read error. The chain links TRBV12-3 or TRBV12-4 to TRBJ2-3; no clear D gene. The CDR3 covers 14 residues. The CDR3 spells CASSSSSLTVTQYF. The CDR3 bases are TGTGCCAGCAGTAGCTCGTCACTTACAGTTACGCAGTATTTT.

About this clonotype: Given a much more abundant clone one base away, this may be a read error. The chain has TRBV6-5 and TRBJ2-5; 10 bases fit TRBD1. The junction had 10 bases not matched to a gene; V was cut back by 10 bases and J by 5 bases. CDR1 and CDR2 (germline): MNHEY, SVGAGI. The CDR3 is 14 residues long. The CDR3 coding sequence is TGTGCCAACACCCAGACAGGGGGCCAGGAGACCCAGTACTTC. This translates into CANTQTGGQETQYF.